Described below is a single T cell receptor beta chain sequence and its context. Its antigen is as yet unknown. The entry originates in a study of cytomegalovirus exposure and HLA in healthy donors. The study, taken as a whole, reports: Researchers catalogued roughly 150 TCR beta chains as cytomegalovirus-associated. Productive status was seen about 87% or about 30% of the time for most TCR beta V segments in an earlier analysis. In vitro checks showed that a few CMV-associated chains really do target CMV antigens. A missense variant in DCLRE1C was later tied to TCR beta V- and J-gene trimming.

Researchers ran the PCR with 60 Vbeta and 13 Jbeta primers. Sequencing was performed with immunoSEQ multiplex PCR; in TCRdb, only in-frame clones are kept and a portion is missing. The table lists 90,000 to 150,000 clones, roughly three fifths of them singletons. The CDR3 spans 15 residues. CDR1 is SGDLS and CDR2 is YYNGEE in the germline V gene. Between the trimmed V and J ends, which lost 0 bases and 6 bases, there was a span of 15 bases. The specimen was PBMCs. V gene TRBV9 combines with J gene TRBJ1-1; D is perhaps TRBD1 (5 bases). This clonotype was sampled from a man between 40 and 49 years old in good health and CMV-seropositive. The CDR3 is CASSVGWGRAAEAFF. The CDR3 region has the DNA TGTGCCAGCAGCGTAGGGTGGGGGAGGGCAGCTGAAGCTTTCTTT.